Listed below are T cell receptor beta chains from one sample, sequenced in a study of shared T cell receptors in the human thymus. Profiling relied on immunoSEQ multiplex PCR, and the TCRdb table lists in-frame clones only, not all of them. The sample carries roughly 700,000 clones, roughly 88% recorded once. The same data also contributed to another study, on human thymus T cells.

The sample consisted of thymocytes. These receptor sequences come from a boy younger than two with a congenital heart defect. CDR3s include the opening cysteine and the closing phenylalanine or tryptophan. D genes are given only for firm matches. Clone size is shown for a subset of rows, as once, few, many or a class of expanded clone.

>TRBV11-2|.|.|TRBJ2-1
TGTGCCAGCAGCTTGCAGGGGGAGGCCCCGTACAATGAGCAGTTCTTC
CASSLQGEAPYNEQFF
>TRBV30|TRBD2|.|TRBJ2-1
TGTGCCTGGAGTGTACCCCGCGGGAGGGCTGTGAGGTCCTACAATGAGCAGTTCTTC
CAWSVPRGRAVRSYNEQFF
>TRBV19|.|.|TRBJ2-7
TGTGCCAGTGGCTCGGGCGAGCAGTACTTC
CASGSGEQYF
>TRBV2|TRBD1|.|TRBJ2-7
TGTGCCACAATGGGACAGGGGTCCTACGAGCAGTACTTC
CATMGQGSYEQYF
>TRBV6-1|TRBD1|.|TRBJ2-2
TGTGCCAGCGGATTAGACAGGGGGCAGGGCGGGGAGCTGTTTTTT
CASGLDRGQGGELFF
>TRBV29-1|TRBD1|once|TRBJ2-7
TGCAGCCCCCTGGGAGGACAGGGTCGGGCCTACGAGCAGTACTTC
CSPLGGQGRAYEQYF
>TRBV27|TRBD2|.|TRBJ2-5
TGTGCCAGCAGTTTATCAGGACTAGCGGGAGACCAAGAGACCCAGTACTTC
CASSLSGLAGDQETQYF
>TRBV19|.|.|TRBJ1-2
TGTGCCAGTAGTATACTCGGAGGTAGTAGAAAAGATGGCTACACCTTC
CASSILGGSRKDGYTF
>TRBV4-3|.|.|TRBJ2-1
TGCGCCAGCAGCCGGGAGAATGACTGTGAGCAGTTCTTC
CASSRENDCEQFF
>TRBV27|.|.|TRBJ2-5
TGTGCCAGCAGTCGCAGGGGCCATCTCGTCCAAGAGACCCAGTACTTC
CASSRRGHLVQETQYF
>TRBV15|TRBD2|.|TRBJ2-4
TGTGCCACCAGCATACCTTTTGGACTAGGTAAAAACATTCAGTACTTC
CATSIPFGLGKNIQYF
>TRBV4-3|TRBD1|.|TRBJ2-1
TGCGCCAGCAGCCAAGTGGGGACAGGGGATGAGCAGTTCTTC
CASSQVGTGDEQFF
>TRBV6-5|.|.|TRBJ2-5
TGTGCCAGCAGGTTACCGGGGAGGGAGACCCAGTACTTC
CASRLPGRETQYF
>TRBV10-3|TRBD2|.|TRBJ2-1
TGTGCCATCAGTGATCGTTTTGCGGGAGCTTACAATGAGCAGTTCTTC
CAISDRFAGAYNEQFF
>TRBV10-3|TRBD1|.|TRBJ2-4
TGTGCCATCAGTGAGTCCGGACAGGGGGCAAACATTCAGTACTTC
CAISESGQGANIQYF
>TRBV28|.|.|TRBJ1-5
TGTGCCAGCAGTTTAACGTACAGGGACAATCAGCCCCAGCATTTT
CASSLTYRDNQPQHF
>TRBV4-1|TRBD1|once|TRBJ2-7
TGCGCCAGCAGCCTTATACCGGGACAGAGGCGGCGGGAGCAGTACTTC
CASSLIPGQRRREQYF
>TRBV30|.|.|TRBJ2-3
TGTGCCTGGGCCCCCCTGGGGCCCAGCACAGATACGCAGTATTTT
CAWAPLGPSTDTQYF
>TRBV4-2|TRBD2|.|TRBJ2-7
TGTGCCAGCAGCCAAGTAGTTACTAGCGGGAAGCACGAGCAGTACTTC
CASSQVVTSGKHEQYF
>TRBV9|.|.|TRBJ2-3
TGTGCCAGCAGCTCCAGCGACTGGATCACAGATACGCAGTATTTT
CASSSSDWITDTQYF
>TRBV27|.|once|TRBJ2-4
TGTGCCAGCAGTCCCGACGGGAAAAACATTCAGTACTTC
CASSPDGKNIQYF
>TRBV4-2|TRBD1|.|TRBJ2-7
TGTGCCAGCAGGGGACAGGGGGCGCTTAGGAACTACGAGCAGTACTTC
CASRGQGALRNYEQYF
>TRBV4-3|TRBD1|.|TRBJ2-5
TGCGCCAGCAGCCAAGTGATAGGGGGACAGCAGTACTTC
CASSQVIGGQQYF
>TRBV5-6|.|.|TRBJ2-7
TGTGCCAGCAGCTTGGCCGGAAGGAGAGCCTACGAGCAGTACTTC
CASSLAGRRAYEQYF
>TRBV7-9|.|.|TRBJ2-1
TGTGCCAGCAGCCTAACCACGGTCGGGCAGTTCTTC
CASSLTTVGQFF
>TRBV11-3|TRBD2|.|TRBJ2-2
TGTGCCAGCAGCTTAGTCGCCGGGACTAGCGGGAGGTTAGGCGGGGAGCTGTTTTTT
CASSLVAGTSGRLGGELFF
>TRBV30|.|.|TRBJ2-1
TGTGCCTGGAGCCCAGAGGGTAGTGGTAGCTCCTACAATGAGCAGTTCTTC
CAWSPEGSGSSYNEQFF
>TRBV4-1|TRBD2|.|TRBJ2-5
TGCGCCAGCAGCCAAGACCACGGACTAGCGGACCCCCACCAAGAGACCCAGTACTTC
CASSQDHGLADPHQETQYF
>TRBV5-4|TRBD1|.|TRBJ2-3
TGTGCCAGCAGCTTGGATAGGGGGCGCACAGATACGCAGTATTTT
CASSLDRGRTDTQYF
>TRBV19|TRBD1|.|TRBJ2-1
TGTGCCAGTAGTATCAGGGGGTGCAATGAGCAGTTCTTC
CASSIRGCNEQFF
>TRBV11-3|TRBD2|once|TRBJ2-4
TGTGCCAGCAGCTCGCCCGGAGGAGCGGGATCGGGGAACATTCAGTACTTC
CASSSPGGAGSGNIQYF
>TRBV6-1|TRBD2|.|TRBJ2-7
TGTGCCAGCAGTGAAGCGCTTCGGGCGGGAGGGCCCCCCTACGAGCAGTACTTC
CASSEALRAGGPPYEQYF
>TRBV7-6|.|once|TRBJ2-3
TGTGCCAGCAGCCGTGTTGAGCGGGACAACACAGATACGCAGTATTTT
CASSRVERDNTDTQYF
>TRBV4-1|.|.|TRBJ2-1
TGCGCCAGCAGCCAAGCCCTGGACTGCTACAATGAGCAGTTCTTC
CASSQALDCYNEQFF